This T cell receptor beta chain was sequenced during a study of cytomegalovirus exposure and HLA in healthy donors. General study results and limits: HLA alleles showed associations with approximately 15,000 TCR beta sequences in a later analysis, at a 0.05 false discovery rate.

Both 60 Vbeta primers and 13 Jbeta primers went into the PCR. TCRdb's table, derived via immunoSEQ multiplex PCR, lists solely in-frame clones and lacks some. The sample totals 180,000 or so clones. Germline V gene sequence: CDR1 MNHNS, CDR2 SASEGT. The V gene lost 4 bases and the J gene lost 3 bases, with 16 bases spanning the gap. The CDR3 is 15 residues long. To note about this clone: What it recognizes is unknown.

Sequenced input: PBMCs. This sequence was found in a woman under 30 in good health and CMV-seropositive. The V gene is TRBV6-1, the J gene TRBJ2-7, with TRBD1 as a possible D gene (6 bases). The CDR3 coding sequence is TGTGCCAGCAGTGGGCAACAGGGTGCGGACTACGAGCAGTACTTC. It specifies CASSGQQGADYEQYF.